Below are 9 T cell receptor beta chains sequenced from a single sample in a study of blood T cell repertoires in COVID-19. Measured with immunoSEQ multiplex PCR; TCRdb has only the in-frame clones, and not every one. The sample has fewer than 300,000 clones; less than 90% are singletons. Sequenced: peripheral blood. All receptors come from a woman younger than 45 with COVID-19, enrolled during active disease.

The genes are TRBV12-3 or TRBV12-4 and TRBJ2-2, with TRBD2 matching 8 bases. Trimming took 11 bases from V and 1 from J; bases not matched to a gene: 3. This CDR3 is 13 amino acids long. The DNA for the CDR3 is TGTGCCCTTAGCGGGGAGAACACCGGGGAGCTGTTTTTT. This encodes CALSGENTGELFF.

The J gene is TRBJ1-3, the V gene TRBV6-5; TRBD1 matches at 7 bases. Losses at the gene ends were 5 bases for V and 2 bases for J; bases not matched to a gene: 6. This CDR3 comprises 15 residues. CDR1 is MNHEY, CDR2 SVGAGI, per germline. CDR3 amino acids: CASSLLDRAGNTIYF. DNA of the CDR3: TGTGCCAGCAGTCTCCTCGACAGGGCTGGAAACACCATATATTTT.

The chain recombines TRBV29-1 with TRBJ1-2; TRBD1 matches 9 bases. The V and J ends lost 6 bases and 8 bases, in that order; junction bases with no gene match: 4. Germline-derived CDR1 and CDR2 are SQVTM and ANQGSEA. The CDR3 runs to 11 residues. CDR3 coding DNA: TGCAGCGTACAGGGGGCGCGAGGCTACACCTTC. Its translation is CSVQGARGYTF.

The chain employs TRBV5-6 and TRBJ2-7; D not certain. Germline V gene lookup returns CDR1 SGHDT and CDR2 YYEEEE. V shed 3 bases and J shed 4 bases, with 5 bases lying between them. CDR3 length equals 11 residues. CDR3 residues: CASSSGYEQYF. The CDR3 DNA reads TGTGCCAGCAGCTCGGGTTACGAGCAGTACTTC.

The V and J genes are TRBV19 and TRBJ1-1; D call uncertain. The germline V gene has CDR1 LNHDA and CDR2 SQIVND (reference sequence). The CDR3 sequence is 13 residues long. Trimming pared 5 bases from V and 8 bases from J, leaving 15 bases between. This CDR3 is CASSAFLGEEAFF. CDR3 bases: TGTGCCAGTAGTGCCTTTCTCGGGGAGGAAGCTTTCTTT.

CDR3 protein: CASSLRRGSYNEQFF. The CDR3 DNA reads TGCGCCAGCAGCTTAAGACGGGGCTCCTACAATGAGCAGTTCTTC. The chain has TRBV5-1 and TRBJ2-1, with D perhaps matching TRBD2 (5 bases). Looked up from germline, CDR1 is SGHRS and CDR2 is YFSETQ. This CDR3 spans 15 amino acids. V lost 2 bases, J lost 0 bases, and 9 bases lay in between.

V usage is TRBV3-1 (or the pseudogene TRBV3-2) and J usage is TRBJ1-2, with a possible D match to TRBD1 (6 bases). The germline CDR1 and CDR2 sequences are LGHDT and YNNKEL (reference sequence). The CDR3 loop spans 14 amino acids. V lost 5 bases and J 7 bases, leaving 17 bases between the germline ends. The CDR3 DNA sequence: TGTGCCAGCAGCTCAACGAAAACAGGGCTTGGCTACACCTTC. It encodes CASSSTKTGLGYTF.

This clone was observed once. The rearrangement links TRBV5-1 to TRBJ1-1; 8 bases line up with TRBD1. V lost 7 bases to trimming and J lost 1 base; unmatched junction nucleotides: 12. The CDR3 runs to 16 residues. In germline, CDR1 is SGHRS, CDR2 YFSETQ. The CDR3 nucleotides read TGCGCCAGCCAAGCACAACACGGGACAGGGAACACTGAAGCTTTCTTT. Protein product: CASQAQHGTGNTEAFF.

The chain is built from TRBV7-2 and TRBJ1-2; D ambiguous. Germline CDR1 is SGHTA and CDR2 is FQGNSA. With 6 bases removed from V and 1 base from J, the gap between germline ends came to 15 bases. The CDR3 has 15 amino acids. The CDR3 coding sequence is TGTGCCAGCAGGGATTGGACTAGTGGTAACTATGGCTACACCTTC. Translating it yields CASRDWTSGNYGYTF. The full variable domain, rest sourced from reference TRBV7-2 and TRBJ1-2, is GAGVSQSPSNKVTEKGKDVELRCDPISGHTALYWYRQSLGQGLEFLIYFQGNSAPDKSGLPSDRFSAERTGGSVSTLTIQRTQQEDSAVYLCASRDWTSGNYGYTFGSGTRLTVV.